This T cell receptor (beta chain) stems from a study of shared clonotypes between healthy human individuals. Overall study context: Three plates were used per donor for CD4 naive, three for CD4 memory, two for CD8 naive and one for CD8 memory.

Note on this clone: Its specificity is unknown.

Assay: immunoSEQ multiplex PCR; the TCRdb copy retains only in-frame clones and omits some. The top ten hold about 0.13% of the sample, which has roughly 2.6 million clones, 85% to 95% seen once. General study results and limits: Several donors shared 5% to 5.5% of their naive CD4 clonotypes.

The trim removed 6 bases at V and 1 base at J, leaving 4 bases unmatched. CDR3 size: 16 residues. Germline CDR1 SGHTA, CDR2 FQGNSA. Negatively enriched CD4+ T cells were divided by CD45RA into naive and memory. Sequencing input: naive CD4+ T cells sorted from blood. Subset defined: CD45RA+ positively selected. The receptor's source is a man between 18 and 35 years old in good health. V usage is TRBV7-2 and J usage is TRBJ2-5; 14 nucleotides align to TRBD2. CDR3 protein: CASRRTSGRFQETQYF. CDR3 bases: TGTGCCAGCAGACGGACTAGCGGGAGGTTCCAAGAGACCCAGTACTTC.